One and the same sample provided the 16 T cell receptor beta chains below, sequenced in a study of OX40 agonist ivuxolimab in advanced cancers. Produced via immunoSEQ multiplex PCR; TCRdb's table is partial and in-frame only. The sample has 62,000 or so clones; about 90% are singletons. The specimen was CD4+ or CD8+ T cells sorted from blood, collected in a trial of the OX40 agonist ivuxolimab. These receptors all come from an adult with an advanced solid tumor such as melanoma, head and neck, liver or kidney cancer.

The chain employs TRBV28 and TRBJ1-5; 8 bases fit TRBD1. V was clipped by 6 bases and J by 1 base; unmatched bases: 8. Germline V gene sequence: CDR1 MDHEN, CDR2 SYDVKM. The CDR3 spans 16 residues. The CDR3 is CASRKGQGVSNQPQHF. Here the CDR3 DNA reads TGTGCCAGCAGAAAAGGACAGGGCGTAAGCAATCAGCCCCAGCATTTT.

The V call is TRBV4-2, the J call TRBJ1-2; tentative D call: TRBD1 (6 bases). V lost 0 bases and J 4 bases, leaving 12 bases between the germline ends. The germline V gene has CDR1 LGHNA and CDR2 YNFKEQ. The CDR3 has 15 residues. CDR3 DNA: TGTGCCAGCAGCCAAGATAGAGGACAGAGCTATGGCTACACCTTC. Translation: CASSQDRGQSYGYTF.

The CDR3 sequence is CASSRLAYEQFF. Written as DNA, the CDR3 is TGTGCCAGTAGTCGACTAGCCTATGAGCAGTTCTTC. The rearrangement joins TRBV19 to TRBJ2-1, with 7 bases aligning to TRBD2. Trimming cost V 5 bases and J 8 bases; bases outside gene matches: 3. There are 12 residues in the CDR3. CDR1 is LNHDA, CDR2 SQIVND, per germline (reference sequence). The entire variable domain, with the rest obtained from reference TRBV19 and TRBJ2-1, is as follows: DGGITQSPKYLFRKEGQNVTLSCEQNLNHDAMYWYRQDPGQGLRLIYYSQIVNDFQKGDIAEGYSVSREKKESFPLTVTSAQKNPTAFYLCASSRLAYEQFFGPGTRLTVL.

The chain is built from TRBV21-1 and TRBJ2-7; the table's D call of TRBD2 was not tested on the DNA. TRBV21-1 represents a pseudogene. The CDR3 sequence is 18 residues long. The CDR3 reads CASSKSVTGTSGIYEQYF. The CDR3 DNA is TGTGCCAGCAGCAAAAGCGTTACCGGGACTAGCGGAATCTACGAGCAGTACTTC.

The gene calls are TRBV9 and TRBJ2-1; TRBD2 matches 10 bases. Germline CDR1 and CDR2: SGDLS and YYNGEE. There are 16 residues in the CDR3. Trimming cost V 2 bases and J 5 bases; bases outside gene matches: 7. The CDR3 here is CASSVGLAGVDNEQFF. In nucleotides, the CDR3 is TGTGCCAGCAGCGTGGGGCTAGCGGGAGTGGACAATGAGCAGTTCTTC. Full variable domain (rest looked up from reference TRBV9 and TRBJ2-1): DSGVTQTPKHLITATGQRVTLRCSPRSGDLSVYWYQQSLDQGLQFLIQYYNGEERAKGNILERFSAQQFPDLHSELNLSSLELGDSALYFCASSVGLAGVDNEQFFGPGTRLTVL.

This clone has just a few counts. V gene TRBV15 combines with J gene TRBJ1-3; D is perhaps TRBD1 (6 bases). V shed 6 bases and J shed 0 bases, with 12 bases lying between them. CDR1 is LNHNV, CDR2 YYDKDF, per germline (reference sequence). The CDR3 contains 15 residues. The CDR3 DNA reads as TGTGCCACCAGTACAGGGCCAGGCTCTGGAAACACCATATATTTT. It specifies CATSTGPGSGNTIYF.

The count of this clone is one. An end of the junction differs from the germline gene, which may be a read error. The chain is built from TRBV30 and TRBJ2-3, with D perhaps TRBD2 (7 bases). The germline V gene encodes CDR1 GTSNPN and CDR2 SVGIG (reference sequence). This CDR3 region has 15 residues. The CDR3 protein is CAWTSGGRGTDTQYF. The CDR3 DNA is TGTGCCTGGACCTCGGGAGGCAGGGGCACGGATACGCAGTATTTT.

This clone was counted a few times. This chain links TRBV7-8 with TRBJ2-7, with TRBD1 matching 7 bases. CDR1 and CDR2 (germline): SGHVS, FQNEAQ. Trimming at V came to 5 bases and at J to 6 bases, leaving 10 bases not matched to a gene. There are 14 residues in the CDR3. The CDR3 protein is CASSLSGTASEQYF. In nucleotides, the CDR3 is TGTGCCAGCAGCCTGTCCGGGACAGCCAGCGAGCAGTACTTC.

The chain is built from TRBV2 and TRBJ1-4, with 7 bases that match TRBD1. The CDR3 is 14 residues long. V lost 8 bases to trimming and J lost 8 bases; unmatched junction nucleotides: 11. Per the germline V gene, CDR1 is SNHLY and CDR2 is FYNNEI. CDR3 sequence reads: CASRRQTGMEKLFF. Written as DNA, the CDR3 is TGTGCCAGCCGACGCCAGACAGGGATGGAAAAACTGTTTTTT.

J is TRBJ2-7 and V is TRBV28, with TRBD2 identical over 12 bases. Germline loops: CDR1 MDHEN, CDR2 SYDVKM. The CDR3 is made up of 16 amino acids. Unmatched junction bases numbered 8, after V lost 2 bases and J lost 6 bases. The DNA of the CDR3 is TGTGCCAGCAGTTTACCTCAACTAGCGGGAGGTCGCGAGCAGTACTTC. Protein product: CASSLPQLAGGREQYF.

The chain recombines TRBV5-1 with TRBJ2-3; 10 bases agree with TRBD2. CDR1 and CDR2 from the germline V gene are SGHRS and YFSETQ. The CDR3 loop spans 15 amino acids. Germline trimming cut 3 bases from V and 2 bases from J; bases unmatched to any gene: 3. The CDR3 DNA reads TGCGCCAGCAGCTCGGGACTAGCGAACACAGATACGCAGTATTTT. Its protein product is CASSSGLANTDTQYF.

The CDR3: CASSLGDGYSNQPQHF. In DNA form, the CDR3 reads TGTGCCAGTAGTCTAGGGGACGGATATAGCAATCAGCCCCAGCATTTT. The chain uses TRBV19 and TRBJ1-5; weak D call: TRBD1 (5 bases). Germline V CDR1 and CDR2: LNHDA, SQIVND (reference sequence). The CDR3 is made up of 16 amino acids. V was trimmed by 5 bases and J by 0 bases, leaving 14 bases between them.

The rearrangement joins TRBV5-1 to TRBJ2-3, with 9 positions matching TRBD1. Losses at the gene ends were 1 base for V and 2 bases for J; bases not matched to a gene: 8. Per germline, CDR1 SGHRS and CDR2 YFSETQ. This CDR3 has 17 amino acids. The CDR3 region has the DNA TGCGCCAGCAGCTTGACCTTCAGGGACAGGGCCACAGATACGCAGTATTTT. Protein: CASSLTFRDRATDTQYF.

The chain is built from TRBV5-1 and TRBJ2-1, with 8 positions matching TRBD2. The V gene's germline CDR1 is SGHRS and CDR2 YFSETQ. CDR3 length: 16 residues. J lost 0 bases, V lost 4 bases, and 6 bases had no gene match. This CDR3 is CASSSSGASSYNEQFF. CDR3 in DNA: TGCGCCAGCAGCAGTAGCGGGGCAAGCTCCTACAATGAGCAGTTCTTC.

The chain is built from TRBV25-1 and TRBJ2-1; 14 bases are a match to TRBD2. Germline V gene lookup returns CDR1 MGHDK and CDR2 SYGVNS. Trimming cost V 5 bases and J 8 bases; bases outside gene matches: 11. The CDR3 runs 17 residues. In DNA form, the CDR3 reads TGTGCCAGCAGTTATGGGACTAGCGGGAGTCTTAACCATGAGCAGTTCTTC. Protein: CASSYGTSGSLNHEQFF.

This clone was seen a single time. The V call is TRBV13, the J call TRBJ2-7; D unclear. The CDR3 has 14 amino acids. CDR1 PRHDT and CDR2 FYEKMQ come from the germline V gene (reference sequence). V lost 4 bases and J 0 bases, leaving 10 bases between the germline ends. In nucleotides, the CDR3 is TGTGCCAGCAGCTCTCCTTTACGCTCCTACGAGCAGTACTTC. Translation: CASSSPLRSYEQYF.